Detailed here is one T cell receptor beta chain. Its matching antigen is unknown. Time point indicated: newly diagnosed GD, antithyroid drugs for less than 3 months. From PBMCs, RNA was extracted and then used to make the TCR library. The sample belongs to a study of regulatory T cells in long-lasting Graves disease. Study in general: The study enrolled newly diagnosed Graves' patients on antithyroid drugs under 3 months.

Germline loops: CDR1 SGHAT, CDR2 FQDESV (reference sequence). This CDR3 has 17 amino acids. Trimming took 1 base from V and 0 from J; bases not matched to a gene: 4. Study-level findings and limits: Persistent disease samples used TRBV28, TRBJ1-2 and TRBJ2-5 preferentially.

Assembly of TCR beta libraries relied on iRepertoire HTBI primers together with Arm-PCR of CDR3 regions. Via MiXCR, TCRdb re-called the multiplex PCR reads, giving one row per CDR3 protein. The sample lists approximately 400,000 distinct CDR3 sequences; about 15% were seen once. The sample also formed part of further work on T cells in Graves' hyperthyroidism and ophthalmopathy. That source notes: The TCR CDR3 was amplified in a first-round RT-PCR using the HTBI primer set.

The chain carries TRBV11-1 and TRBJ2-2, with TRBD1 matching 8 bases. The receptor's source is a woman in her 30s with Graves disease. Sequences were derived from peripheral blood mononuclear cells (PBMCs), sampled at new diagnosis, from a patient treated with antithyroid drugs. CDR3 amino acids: CASSLEKTGANTGELFF. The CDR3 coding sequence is TGTGCCAGCAGCTTAGAGAAGACAGGGGCGAACACCGGGGAGCTGTTTTTT.